The clone carrying this T cell receptor beta chain was seen a few times. From the reads, TCRdb called clonotypes with MiXCR, one entry per CDR3 protein. The table has around 530,000 distinct CDR3 sequences, more than 20% seen once; the top ten hold roughly 13%. CDR1 and CDR2 from the germline V gene are MGHRA and YSYEKL. Trimming removed 0 bases at V and 10 bases at J, with 16 bases between. The CDR3 covers 16 residues. This entry belongs to a study of T cell repertoires in cytomegalovirus infection. Across the whole study: Both CMV infection and a matching HLA type were indicated by public TCR beta signatures.

The sample consisted of PBMCs. The clonotype was recovered from a human donor in good health (CMV status not recorded). Some clones in this sample may be carry-over from other donors' samples. The rearrangement uses TRBV4-1 and TRBJ1-6, with D uncertain. CDR3 bases: TGCGCCAGCAGCCAAGATCTGGAGGGCCCTAGATCACCCCTCCACTTT. It encodes CASSQDLEGPRSPLHF.